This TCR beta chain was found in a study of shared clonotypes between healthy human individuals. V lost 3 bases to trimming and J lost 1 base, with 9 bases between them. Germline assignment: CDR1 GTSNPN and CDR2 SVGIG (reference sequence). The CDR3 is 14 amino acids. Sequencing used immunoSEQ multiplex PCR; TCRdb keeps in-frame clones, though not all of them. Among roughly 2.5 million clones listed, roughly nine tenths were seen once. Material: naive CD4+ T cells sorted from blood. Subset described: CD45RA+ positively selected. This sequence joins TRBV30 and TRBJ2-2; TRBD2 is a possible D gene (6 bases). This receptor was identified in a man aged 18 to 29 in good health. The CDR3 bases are TGTGCCTGGAGCCCCGGGGGGAACACCGGGGAGCTGTTTTTT. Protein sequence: CAWSPGGNTGELFF.